This record looks at one TCR beta chain sequence and its context. The antigen remains unidentified. V gave up 4 bases and J gave up 9 bases; unmatched junction bases: 12. This CDR3 spans 16 amino acids. As to time point: sample taken at primary tumor resection. Unsorted tumor, nontumor lung tissue or cryopreserved PBMC supplied the whole RNA. Samples came from around 70 TRACERx patients with untreated early-stage lung cancer. The source of the sample is a study of spatial heterogeneity in lung cancer. Individual TCR cDNA molecules each bore their own unique molecular identifier. Using its own MiXCR run on the 5' RACE reads, TCRdb lists one record per CDR3 protein. The sample carries approximately 52,000 distinct CDR3 sequences, around 6.7% recorded once. Study outcomes and limitations: Circulating ubiquitous expanded tumor TCRs were observed more frequently at resection than at follow-up.

This TCR derives from a female donor with early-stage non-small cell lung cancer. V usage is TRBV12-3 or TRBV12-4 and J usage is TRBJ2-1, with 10 bases matching TRBD1. Specimen: PBMCs, collected at surgery. DNA for the CDR3: TGTGCCAGCAGTTCCCGGACAGGGGGGAACTTTGGTGAGCAGTTCTTC. Amino acid sequence: CASSSRTGGNFGEQFF.